The 14 T cell receptor beta chains listed next were all sequenced from one sample in a study of cytomegalovirus exposure and HLA in healthy donors. With 60 Vbeta and 13 Jbeta primers, the PCR was carried out. The protocol was immunoSEQ multiplex PCR, while the TCRdb copy is restricted to in-frame clones and leaves out a portion. This sample yields about 150,000 clones, of which 76% are seen a single time; less than 2% belongs to the top ten. The sequenced sample was PBMCs. The receptor set was obtained from a man between 35 and 55 years old in good health and CMV-seronegative.

The CDR3 DNA reads as TGTGCCAGCAGTTACTCGGGGTCAGGGTCTGGCGAGCAGTACTTC. Protein sequence: CASSYSGSGSGEQYF. The rearrangement links TRBV6-5 to TRBJ2-7, with D maybe TRBD1 (5 bases). This CDR3 comprises 15 residues. The germline CDR1 and CDR2 sequences are MNHEY and SVGAGI. Trimming shortened V by 0 bases and J by 6 bases, and 15 bases separated the two germline ends.

The gene calls are TRBV7-9 and TRBJ1-4; TRBD1 matches 7 bases. The V gene's germline CDR1 is SEHNR and CDR2 FQNEAQ (reference sequence). The CDR3 runs 14 residues. Trimming took 1 base from V and 8 from J; bases not matched to a gene: 4. CDR3 coding DNA: TGTGCCAGCAGCTTAGGCCAGGGGGGAGAAAAACTGTTTTTT. Translated: CASSLGQGGEKLFF.

The chain carries TRBV28 and TRBJ2-7; 12 bases map to TRBD2. Germline V gene sequence: CDR1 MDHEN, CDR2 SYDVKM. The CDR3 consists of 17 residues. V lost 8 bases to trimming and J lost 0 bases; unmatched junction nucleotides: 11. The CDR3 spells CASRGLAGTLSSYEQYF. CDR3 in DNA: TGTGCCAGCCGCGGACTAGCGGGAACCCTAAGCTCCTACGAGCAGTACTTC.

This clone was detected only a few times. The chain joins TRBV10-3 to TRBJ2-1; 8 bases line up with TRBD2. Trimming cost V 7 bases and J 7 bases; bases outside gene matches: 15. The CDR3 spans 16 residues. CDR1 is ENHRY and CDR2 is SYGVKD in the germline V gene. The CDR3 DNA reads TGTGCCATCACCCCCAGCGGGGGCCCCCTGGAGAATGAGCAGTTCTTC. Its translation: CAITPSGGPLENEQFF.

There are a few counts of this clone. V is TRBV28 and J is TRBJ1-5, with D perhaps matching TRBD1 (5 bases). This CDR3 comprises 15 residues. The germline V gene has CDR1 MDHEN and CDR2 SYDVKM. Trimming pared 6 bases from V and 9 bases from J, leaving 21 bases between. In DNA form, the CDR3 reads TGTGCCAGCAGGCCCCCGGGACTGGGCTCCCGGCCCCAGCATTTT. It yields the protein CASRPPGLGSRPQHF.

The chain links TRBV6-6 to TRBJ2-2; TRBD1 agrees at 12 bases. Germline V gives CDR1 MNHNY, CDR2 SVGAGI (reference sequence). This CDR3 has 15 amino acids. The ends lost 7 bases at V and 7 bases at J; junction bases unmatched: 7. The CDR3 sequence is CASTPGQGAIGELFF. The CDR3 region has the DNA TGTGCCAGCACTCCGGGACAGGGGGCAATCGGGGAGCTGTTTTTT.

This clone has only one observation. This chain links TRBV7-7 with TRBJ2-2; 8 bases map to TRBD1. This CDR3 comprises 15 residues. The J segment lost 1 base and the V segment lost 5 bases, leaving 3 bases of the junction unmatched. Germline lookup yields CDR1 SSHAT and CDR2 FNYEAQ (reference sequence). This CDR3 reads CASSPGTGNTGELFF. The DNA for the CDR3 is TGTGCCAGCAGCCCCGGGACAGGGAACACCGGGGAGCTGTTTTTT.

V is TRBV4-1 and J is TRBJ2-1; tentative D call: TRBD2 (5 bases). The CDR3 loop spans 13 amino acids. CDR1 is MGHRA, CDR2 YSYEKL, per germline. Trimming removed 1 base from V and 12 bases from J, with 13 bases in between. The DNA for the CDR3 is TGCGCCAGCAGCCAAGGAGAAGAGGACTTGCAGTTCTTC. As protein: CASSQGEEDLQFF.

The J gene is TRBJ2-2, the V gene TRBV28; D may be TRBD2 (5 bases). The CDR3 consists of 19 residues. CDR1 MDHEN and CDR2 SYDVKM come from the germline V gene. V dropped 4 bases and J dropped 4 bases, with 25 bases sitting between them. The CDR3 loop is CASSSPIALLTGFTGELFF. CDR3 nucleotide sequence: TGTGCCAGCAGTTCTCCTATCGCCCTACTTACGGGGTTCACCGGGGAGCTGTTTTTT.

This clone was detected once. V is TRBV14 and J is TRBJ2-5; TRBD1 matches at 9 bases. CDR3 length equals 22 residues. V was clipped by 1 base and J by 1 base; unmatched bases: 22. CDR1 SGHDN and CDR2 FVKESK come from the germline V gene. DNA of the CDR3: TGTGCCAGCAGCCAAGTTACTTGGAAGAGACCCGGGACAGGGAGGGTCCAAGAGACCCAGTACTTC. This encodes CASSQVTWKRPGTGRVQETQYF.

The rearrangement joins TRBV6-1 to TRBJ2-1, with TRBD1 matching over 7 bases. The V gene end was trimmed by 6 bases and the J gene end by 4 bases; junction bases not matched to a gene: 6. CDR1 MNHNS and CDR2 SASEGT come from the germline V gene. The CDR3 spans 14 residues. CDR3 in DNA: TGTGCCAGCAGAGCCGGGACAGATTACAATGAGCAGTTCTTC. Protein: CASRAGTDYNEQFF.

The chain combines TRBV27 with TRBJ2-7; 9 bases match TRBD2. CDR1 MNHEY and CDR2 SMNVEV come from the germline V gene (reference sequence). Trimming at V came to 5 bases and at J to 4 bases, leaving 9 bases not matched to a gene. The CDR3 sequence is 15 residues long. The CDR3 reads CASSHRASGKYEQYF. The CDR3 region has the DNA TGTGCCAGCAGTCACAGAGCTAGCGGGAAATACGAGCAGTACTTC.

This clone occurred once. The V call is TRBV5-1, the J call TRBJ2-3; 8 positions agree with TRBD2. The V gene's germline CDR1 is SGHRS and CDR2 YFSETQ. The junction had 8 bases not matched to a gene; V was cut back by 4 bases and J by 4 bases. The CDR3 length is 15 residues. This CDR3 reads CASSRRTSSSDTQYF. CDR3 nucleotide sequence: TGCGCCAGCAGCAGGCGGACTAGCTCCTCAGATACGCAGTATTTT.

This chain links TRBV9 with TRBJ2-3, with 10 bases lining up with TRBD2. The germline gives CDR1 SGDLS, CDR2 YYNGEE. The CDR3 contains 20 residues. Unmatched junction bases numbered 15, after V lost 0 bases and J lost 2 bases. For the CDR3, the DNA is TGTGCCAGCAGCGTAGGGTATCCGGCCAGACTAGCGGGTCTCACAGATACGCAGTATTTT. Amino acids: CASSVGYPARLAGLTDTQYF. Full variable domain (rest looked up from reference TRBV9 and TRBJ2-3): DSGVTQTPKHLITATGQRVTLRCSPRSGDLSVYWYQQSLDQGLQFLIQYYNGEERAKGNILERFSAQQFPDLHSELNLSSLELGDSALYFCASSVGYPARLAGLTDTQYFGPGTRLTVL.